This TCR beta chain is drawn from a study of lymphopenia after photon versus proton radiotherapy (dated by TCRdb to the late 2010s). In the study overall: The immunological effects of photon versus proton radiation therapy were compared in patients with gastrointestinal tumors who developed high-grade lymphopenia. The cohort included 20 patients with gastrointestinal tumors who developed lymphopenia after receiving either photon or proton therapy. The study was designed to characterize how the impact on the immune system differs between the two radiation modalities.

The CDR3 goes from the cysteine to the phenylalanine over 16 residues. Only the CDR3 DNA is retained, 48 bases long and in frame from the first base. CDR1 is given as SGDLS and CDR2 as YYNGEE, both from the germline V gene. V is reduced by 4 bases and J by 7 bases, leaving a spacing of 20 bases between them. About this clone itself: Its antigen target is currently unknown. The input lacks base qualities; no much larger clone sits a single base away.

The library relied on the immunoSEQ multiplex PCR assay. T cell repertoires were profiled by deep sequencing of rearranged TCR beta loci, alongside multiparametric flow cytometry. Drawn from immuneACCESS, this table holds only the in-frame rearrangements with V and J called that TCRdb kept. Clones are partly lost; checked studies trace under half to an unresolved V gene and leave the rest unexplained. The sample table contains about 58,000 clones; only one count was recorded for approximately 84% of them. Roughly 2.1% of the sample belongs to the ten largest clones. Overall results and qualifications from the work: After the lymphocyte count nadir, oligoclonal expansion, especially of CD8+ Temra cells, was observed in photon-treated repertoires, and the drop in diversity was driven by this expansion. The survival association was examined only in patients who died, and the authors described better survival with proton therapy as a possibility, not as a demonstrated result. During treatment, patients who received photon therapy lost naive T cells and TCR diversity and gained effector/memory populations, whereas patients who received proton therapy remained relatively stable. Across the cohort, an inverse correlation was found between a larger post-nadir drop in TCR diversity and overall survival time among patients who died.

Sample: peripheral blood, taken from a patient treated with proton-based radiotherapy. This receptor was identified in a man between 60 and 75 years old with pancreatic cancer. The chain is made from TRBV9 and TRBJ1-4, and the D gene may be TRBD1, 6 bases matching. The bases read TGTGCCAGCAGCCCCCGATTGGGGGGCGGCGGTGAAAAACTGTTTTTT. Its protein reads: CASSPRLGGGGEKLFF. Here the CDR3 is joined to the reference TRBV9 and TRBJ1-4 genes, and the full variable domain is: DSGVTQTPKHLITATGQRVTLRCSPRSGDLSVYWYQQSLDQGLQFLIQYYNGEERAKGNILERFSAQQFPDLHSELNLSSLELGDSALYFCASSPRLGGGGEKLFFGSGTQLSVL.